The next 31 T cell receptor beta chains were all read from a single sample in a study of T cell responses to AZD1222 COVID-19 vaccine. TCRdb's table, derived via immunoSEQ multiplex PCR, lists solely in-frame clones and lacks some. Of fewer than 30,000 clones listed, 86% are singletons. The sample here was peripheral blood, taken 28 days after the second AZD1222 dose. The receptors shown here come from an adult who received the AZD1222 COVID-19 vaccine.

The chain employs TRBV4-1 and TRBJ1-3; D is unclear. The CDR3 covers 14 residues. V lost 2 bases, J lost 13 bases, and 18 bases lay in between. Germline loops: CDR1 MGHRA, CDR2 YSYEKL. The chain's CDR3 is CASSQQNNWERIYF. In DNA, the CDR3 is TGCGCCAGCAGCCAACAGAACAACTGGGAGAGGATATATTTT.

This clone occurred a few times. The chain combines TRBV3-1 (or the pseudogene TRBV3-2) with TRBJ1-1, with a tentative D call TRBD1 (5 bases). Trimming took off 0 bases at V and 3 bases at J, with 11 bases between the two ends. Germline CDR1 LGHDT, CDR2 YNNKEL (reference sequence). CDR3 size: 15 residues. CDR3 in DNA: TGTGCCAGCAGCCAAGATTGGCAGGGCGACACTGAAGCTTTCTTT. This codes for CASSQDWQGDTEAFF.

The chain uses TRBV7-9 and TRBJ2-1, with 9 bases lining up with TRBD2. This CDR3 has 15 residues. The ends lost 1 base at V and 9 bases at J; junction bases unmatched: 7. The germline gives CDR1 SEHNR, CDR2 FQNEAQ (reference sequence). The CDR3 protein is CASSLVAGGPGEQFF. CDR3 DNA sequence: TGTGCCAGCAGCTTAGTGGCGGGAGGGCCCGGTGAGCAGTTCTTC. Filled out from reference TRBV7-9 and TRBJ2-1, the complete variable domain reads DTGVSQNPRHKITKRGQNVTFRCDPISEHNRLYWYRQTLGQGPEFLTYFQNEAQLEKSRLLSDRFSAERPKGSFSTLEIQRTEQGDSAMYLCASSLVAGGPGEQFFGPGTRLTVL.

This chain uses TRBV5-1 with TRBJ2-7; either TRBD1 or TRBD2 may fit D (5 bases each). From germline, CDR1 is SGHRS and CDR2 YFSETQ. The CDR3 runs to 14 residues. The V and J ends lost 4 bases and 5 bases respectively, with 16 bases between them. CDR3 in amino acids: CASSMGTASDEQYF. DNA of the CDR3: TGCGCCAGCAGCATGGGGACCGCGTCAGACGAGCAGTACTTC.

The chain combines TRBV3-1 (or the pseudogene TRBV3-2) with TRBJ1-1; weak D call: TRBD1 (5 bases). CDR3 length: 14 residues. Germline CDR1 is LGHDT and CDR2 is YNNKEL (reference sequence). The ends were cut back, 6 bases at V and 5 bases at J, with 16 bases in the middle. CDR3 bases: TGTGCCAGCAGTCGTCACGGGGGAGGGACTGAAGCTTTCTTT. Encoded protein: CASSRHGGGTEAFF.

The chain recombines TRBV2 with TRBJ1-6, with no clear D. The CDR3 has 15 amino acids. CDR1 SNHLY and CDR2 FYNNEI come from the germline V gene. V lost 4 bases and J lost 0, with 7 bases in between. The CDR3 DNA follows: TGTGCCAGCAGTGGCCTGAGCTCCTATAATTCACCCCTCCACTTT. Translating it yields CASSGLSSYNSPLHF.

V usage is TRBV12-3 or TRBV12-4 and J usage is TRBJ1-2; 9 nucleotides line up with TRBD1. After removal of 6 bases from V and 7 bases from J, the junction contained 3 bases not matched to a gene. This CDR3 contains 12 residues. For the CDR3, the DNA is TGTGCCAGCAGGGACAGGGGTGTTGGCTACACCTTC. Translation gives CASRDRGVGYTF.

This chain joins TRBV5-5 and TRBJ2-7; no reliable D call. The CDR3 spans 14 residues. Germline assignment: CDR1 SGHKS and CDR2 YYEKEE (reference sequence). Trimming left V 0 bases short and J 4 bases short, with 11 bases between. CDR3 in amino acids: CASSLASSHYEQYF. For the CDR3, the DNA is TGTGCCAGCAGCTTGGCCTCCTCCCATTACGAGCAGTACTTC. Full variable domain (outside the CDR3, taken from reference TRBV5-5 and TRBJ2-7): DAGVTQSPTHLIKTRGQQVTLRCSPISGHKSVSWYQQVLGQGPQFIFQYYEKEERGRGNFPDRFSARQFPNYSSELNVNALLLGDSALYLCASSLASSHYEQYFGPGTRLTVT.

This chain uses TRBV6-1 with TRBJ2-7, with no clear D. V was pared by 0 bases and J by 6 bases, with 9 bases between. This CDR3 has 13 residues. CDR1 and CDR2 (germline): MNHNS, SASEGT. The CDR3 spells CASSEALESEQYF. The CDR3 coding sequence is TGTGCCAGCAGTGAAGCGCTAGAAAGCGAGCAGTACTTC.

V is TRBV7-3 and J is TRBJ2-6; D is unresolved. This CDR3 is built from 16 residues. Trimming removed 5 bases at V and 2 bases at J, with 13 bases between. From germline, CDR1 is SGHTA and CDR2 FQGTGA. CDR3 protein: CASSPGLGAGANVLTF. As DNA, the CDR3 is TGTGCCAGCAGCCCCGGCTTAGGTGCTGGGGCCAACGTCCTGACTTTC.

This chain links TRBV10-3 with TRBJ1-5; no clear D. This CDR3 spans 12 amino acids. Germline CDR1 is ENHRY and CDR2 is SYGVKD. The V gene lost 2 bases and the J gene lost 4 bases, with 3 bases spanning the gap. The CDR3 reads CAISEGNQPQHF. Here the CDR3 DNA reads TGTGCCATCAGTGAGGGGAATCAGCCCCAGCATTTT.

J is TRBJ1-4 and V is TRBV7-9; 7 bases agree with TRBD1. Losses at the gene ends were 4 bases for V and 4 bases for J; bases not matched to a gene: 3. The CDR3 spans 14 residues. Germline-derived CDR1 and CDR2 are SEHNR and FQNEAQ (reference sequence). The CDR3 DNA sequence: TGTGCCAGCAGCTCCCGGGACAGTAATGAAAAACTGTTTTTT. Its protein is CASSSRDSNEKLFF.

The V call is TRBV3-1 (or the pseudogene TRBV3-2), the J call TRBJ2-2, with D unclear. Deletions cut 0 bases from V and 4 bases from J, with 9 bases between. The CDR3 runs 15 residues. From germline, CDR1 is LGHDT and CDR2 YNNKEL (reference sequence). The CDR3 bases are TGTGCCAGCAGCCAAGATCCCACGACCACCGGGGAGCTGTTTTTT. It yields the protein CASSQDPTTTGELFF.

The CDR3 protein is CASSFRSGGSYEQYF. The CDR3 region has the DNA TGTGCCAGCAGTTTCCGGAGCGGGGGCTCCTACGAGCAGTACTTC. V gene TRBV6-5 combines with J gene TRBJ2-7, with TRBD2 identical over 8 bases. Losses at the gene ends were 4 bases for V and 0 bases for J; bases not matched to a gene: 5. The CDR3 extends over 15 amino acids. Per germline, CDR1 MNHEY and CDR2 SVGAGI.

The V gene is TRBV5-1, the J gene TRBJ1-4; 8 bases fit TRBD1. This CDR3 spans 15 amino acids. The germline V gene has CDR1 SGHRS and CDR2 YFSETQ. V was clipped by 0 bases and J by 6 bases; unmatched bases: 4. In DNA form, the CDR3 reads TGCGCCAGCAGCTTGGCCCAGGGGGCCGATGAAAAACTGTTTTTT. Residues: CASSLAQGADEKLFF.

The chain employs TRBV28 and TRBJ1-2, with a weak D call TRBD1 (5 bases). This CDR3 region has 16 residues. The V and J ends lost 6 bases and 4 bases respectively, with 21 bases between them. Germline V gene data show CDR1 as MDHEN and CDR2 as SYDVKM. CDR3 amino acids: CASSLYRSWDGYGYTF. Here the CDR3 DNA reads TGTGCCAGCAGCCTTTATCGGTCGTGGGACGGCTATGGCTACACCTTC.

The sample holds a few counts of this clone. The chain has TRBV18 and TRBJ2-2, with D possibly matching TRBD2 (5 bases). Germline V gives CDR1 KGHSH, CDR2 LQKENI. This CDR3 is 16 amino acids long. Trimming stripped 0 bases from V and 4 bases from J, with 12 bases between. The CDR3 DNA follows: TGTGCCAGCTCACCACCTGAGGGATGGGGCACCGGGGAGCTGTTTTTT. Protein sequence: CASSPPEGWGTGELFF.

J is TRBJ1-6 and V is TRBV5-1, with TRBD1 matching 7 bases. Per the germline V gene, CDR1 is SGHRS and CDR2 is YFSETQ. The CDR3 is 13 residues long. Trimming took 9 bases from V and 8 from J; bases not matched to a gene: 8. CDR3 loop: CATSDRWDSPLHF. The CDR3 nucleotides are TGCGCCACCTCGGACAGGTGGGATTCACCCCTCCACTTT.

This rearrangement joins TRBV5-1 to TRBJ1-4; tentative D call: TRBD1 (6 bases). Germline CDR1 is SGHRS and CDR2 is YFSETQ. The CDR3 covers 14 residues. The V and J ends lost 0 bases and 8 bases respectively, with 11 bases between them. The CDR3, as DNA: TGCGCCAGCAGCTTGGAAGGAGGGGGAGAAAAACTGTTTTTT. It yields the protein CASSLEGGGEKLFF.

J is TRBJ1-2 and V is TRBV28; TRBD1 agrees at 8 bases. CDR1 is MDHEN and CDR2 is SYDVKM in the germline V gene. Germline trimming cut 8 bases from V and 7 bases from J; bases unmatched to any gene: 15. CDR3 length equals 15 residues. The CDR3 coding sequence is TGTGCCAGCGGAGCCGGGACAGGACTATTAATTGGCTACACCTTC. It codes for CASGAGTGLLIGYTF.

This chain joins TRBV19 and TRBJ2-7; maybe TRBD1 (5 bases). Trimming stripped 4 bases from V and 0 bases from J, with 10 bases between. Germline loops: CDR1 LNHDA, CDR2 SQIVND (reference sequence). CDR3 length: 14 residues. The CDR3 here is CASSKGYDSYEQYF. Written as DNA, the CDR3 is TGTGCCAGTAGTAAGGGGTATGACTCCTACGAGCAGTACTTC.

The chain combines TRBV7-2 with TRBJ1-5, with D possibly matching TRBD1 (5 bases). V was cut by 4 bases and J by 2 bases, with 15 bases left in between. Germline CDR1 SGHTA, CDR2 FQGNSA. The CDR3 contains 16 residues. The CDR3 DNA reads as TGTGCCAGCAGCTACTCAGGGCTCGGTGGCAATCAGCCCCAGCATTTT. It yields the protein CASSYSGLGGNQPQHF. Looking up the rest from reference TRBV7-2 and TRBJ1-5 gives the full variable domain: GAGVSQSPSNKVTEKGKDVELRCDPISGHTALYWYRQSLGQGLEFLIYFQGNSAPDKSGLPSDRFSAERTGGSVSTLTIQRTQQEDSAVYLCASSYSGLGGNQPQHFGDGTRLSIL.

This clone was seen once. The chain has TRBV3-1 (or the pseudogene TRBV3-2) and TRBJ1-1; D is ambiguous. Germline CDR1 reads LGHDT; CDR2 reads YNNKEL (reference sequence). The CDR3 spans 14 residues. Trimming took off 0 bases at V and 3 bases at J, with 8 bases between the two ends. CDR3 loop: CASSQDKAYTEAFF. The CDR3 nucleotides are TGTGCCAGCAGCCAAGACAAGGCCTACACTGAAGCTTTCTTT.

This rearrangement joins TRBV9 to TRBJ2-5, with 10 bases identical to TRBD2. The V and J ends lost 0 bases and 2 bases, in that order; junction bases with no gene match: 13. Looked up from germline, CDR1 is SGDLS and CDR2 is YYNGEE. The CDR3 is 19 residues long. In DNA, the CDR3 is TGTGCCAGCAGCGTAGCTGGGTCACTAGCGGGGACCATTCAAGAGACCCAGTACTTC. Amino acids: CASSVAGSLAGTIQETQYF.

V gene TRBV5-1 combines with J gene TRBJ2-2; 12 nucleotides align to TRBD2. The CDR3 is 15 residues long. CDR1 is SGHRS, CDR2 YFSETQ, per germline. V lost 0 bases to trimming and J lost 8 bases; unmatched junction nucleotides: 2. The CDR3 region has the DNA TGCGCCAGCAGCTTGGGACTAGCGGGAGTAGGGGAGCTGTTTTTT. It specifies CASSLGLAGVGELFF. The full variable domain, completed using reference TRBV5-1 and TRBJ2-2, is KAGVTQTPRYLIKTRGQQVTLSCSPISGHRSVSWYQQTPGQGLQFLFEYFSETQRNKGNFPGRFSGRQFSNSRSEMNVSTLELGDSALYLCASSLGLAGVGELFFGEGSRLTVL.

The chain is built from TRBV5-1 and TRBJ2-1; tentatively, D is TRBD2 (6 bases). Per the germline V gene, CDR1 is SGHRS and CDR2 is YFSETQ. The V end was cut by 4 bases, the J end by 8 bases, with 25 bases between. This CDR3 region has 17 residues. The CDR3 here is CASSLGSLSSSVDEQFF. Written as DNA, the CDR3 is TGCGCCAGCAGCCTCGGGAGTCTATCTAGTAGCGTCGATGAGCAGTTCTTC.

CDR3 DNA: TGCAGCGCGACCGAACACCGGAACACTGAAGCTTTCTTT. Residues: CSATEHRNTEAFF. The rearrangement joins TRBV29-1 to TRBJ1-1; no clear D gene. Germline V gene data show CDR1 as SQVTM and CDR2 as ANQGSEA. The CDR3 runs 13 residues. Trimming pared 7 bases from V and 1 base from J, leaving 13 bases between.

CDR3 in amino acids: CASSQGTVNQPQHF. For the CDR3, the DNA is TGTGCCAGCAGCCAGGGCACAGTCAATCAGCCCCAGCATTTT. The J gene is TRBJ1-5, the V gene TRBV7-9; tentative D call: TRBD1 (5 bases). Trimming removed 5 bases from V and 3 bases from J, with 11 bases in between. Germline CDR1 is SEHNR and CDR2 is FQNEAQ (reference sequence). The CDR3 extends over 14 amino acids. Full variable domain (outside the CDR3, taken from reference TRBV7-9 and TRBJ1-5): DTGVSQNPRHKITKRGQNVTFRCDPISEHNRLYWYRQTLGQGPEFLTYFQNEAQLEKSRLLSDRFSAERPKGSFSTLEIQRTEQGDSAMYLCASSQGTVNQPQHFGDGTRLSIL.

V is TRBV6-6 and J is TRBJ1-4, with D tentatively TRBD1 (6 bases). This CDR3 spans 15 amino acids. Germline V lookup: CDR1 MNHNY, CDR2 SVGAGI (reference sequence). V was trimmed by 7 bases and J by 6 bases, leaving 18 bases between them. Here the CDR3 reads CASTGETRQDEKLFF. CDR3 nucleotide sequence: TGTGCCAGCACTGGAGAAACCCGACAGGATGAAAAACTGTTTTTT.

The J gene is TRBJ2-1, the V gene TRBV21-1; TRBD2, as called in the table, went unchecked against the DNA. TRBV21-1 is annotated as a pseudogene. The CDR3 sequence is 16 residues long. The CDR3 sequence: CASSNIEREFINEQFF. CDR3 nucleotide sequence: TGTGCCAGCAGCAATATCGAGCGGGAGTTTATCAATGAGCAGTTCTTC.

Only one count was recorded for this clone. The chain has TRBV5-1 and TRBJ2-1; D perhaps matches TRBD2 (5 bases). There are 15 residues in the CDR3. CDR1 is SGHRS and CDR2 is YFSETQ in the germline V gene. Between the trimmed V and J ends, which lost 0 bases and 2 bases, there was a span of 9 bases. The CDR3 region is CASSLVGETYNEQFF. CDR3 in DNA: TGCGCCAGCAGCTTGGTCGGGGAGACCTACAATGAGCAGTTCTTC.